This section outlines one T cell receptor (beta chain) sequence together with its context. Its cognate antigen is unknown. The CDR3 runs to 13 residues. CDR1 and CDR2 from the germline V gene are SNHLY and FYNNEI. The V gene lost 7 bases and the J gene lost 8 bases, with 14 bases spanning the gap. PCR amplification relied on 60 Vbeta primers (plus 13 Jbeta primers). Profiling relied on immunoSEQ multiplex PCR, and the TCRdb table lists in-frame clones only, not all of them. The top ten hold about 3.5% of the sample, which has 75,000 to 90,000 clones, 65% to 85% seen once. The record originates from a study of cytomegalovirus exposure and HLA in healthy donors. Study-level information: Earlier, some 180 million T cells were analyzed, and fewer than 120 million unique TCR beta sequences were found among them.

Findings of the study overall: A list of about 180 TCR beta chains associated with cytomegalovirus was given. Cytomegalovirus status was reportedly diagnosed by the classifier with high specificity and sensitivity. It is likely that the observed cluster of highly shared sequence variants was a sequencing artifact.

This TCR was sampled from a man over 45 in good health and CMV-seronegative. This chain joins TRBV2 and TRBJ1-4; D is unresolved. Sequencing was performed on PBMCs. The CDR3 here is CASISGKGEKLFF. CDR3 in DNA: TGTGCCAGCATTTCGGGGAAGGGCGAAAAACTGTTTTTT.